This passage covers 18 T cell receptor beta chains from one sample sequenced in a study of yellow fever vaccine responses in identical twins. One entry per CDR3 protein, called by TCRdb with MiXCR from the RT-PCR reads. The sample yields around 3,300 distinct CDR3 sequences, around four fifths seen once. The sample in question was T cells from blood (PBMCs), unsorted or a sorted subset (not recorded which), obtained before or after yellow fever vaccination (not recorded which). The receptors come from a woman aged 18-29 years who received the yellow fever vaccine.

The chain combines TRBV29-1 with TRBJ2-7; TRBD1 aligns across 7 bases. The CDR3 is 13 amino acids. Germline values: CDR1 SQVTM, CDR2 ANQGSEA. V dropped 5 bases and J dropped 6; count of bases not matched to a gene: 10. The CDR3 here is CSVNRQGLGEQYF. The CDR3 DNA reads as TGCAGCGTTAACCGACAGGGCTTGGGCGAGCAGTACTTC.

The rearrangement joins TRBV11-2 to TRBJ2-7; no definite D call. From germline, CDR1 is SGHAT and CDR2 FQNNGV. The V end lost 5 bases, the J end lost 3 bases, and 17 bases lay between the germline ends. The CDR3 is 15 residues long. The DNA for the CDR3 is TGTGCCAGCAGCCCGGATGGGCTCCTAATCTACGAGCAGTACTTC. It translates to CASSPDGLLIYEQYF.

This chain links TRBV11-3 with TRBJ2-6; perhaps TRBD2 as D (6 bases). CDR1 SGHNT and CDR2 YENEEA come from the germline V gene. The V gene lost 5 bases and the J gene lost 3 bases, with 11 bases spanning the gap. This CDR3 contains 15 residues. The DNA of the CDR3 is TGTGCCAGCAGCCGTGGGGGGTTTGGGGCCAACGTCCTGACTTTC. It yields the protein CASSRGGFGANVLTF. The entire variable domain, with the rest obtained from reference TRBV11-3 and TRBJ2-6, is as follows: EAGVVQSPRYKIIEKKQPVAFWCNPISGHNTLYWYLQNLGQGPELLIRYENEEAVDDSQLPKDRFSAERLKGVDSTLKIQPAELGDSAVYLCASSRGGFGANVLTFGAGSRLTVL.

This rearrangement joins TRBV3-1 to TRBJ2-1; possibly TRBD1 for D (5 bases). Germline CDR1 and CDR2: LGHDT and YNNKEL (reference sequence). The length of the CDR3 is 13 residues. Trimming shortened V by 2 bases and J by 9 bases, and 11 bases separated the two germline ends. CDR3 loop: CASSQQGEGEQFF. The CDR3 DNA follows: TGTGCCAGCAGCCAACAGGGTGAAGGTGAGCAGTTCTTC.

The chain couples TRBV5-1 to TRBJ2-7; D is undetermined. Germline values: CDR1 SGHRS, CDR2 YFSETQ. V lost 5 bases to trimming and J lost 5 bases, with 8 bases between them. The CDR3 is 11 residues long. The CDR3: CASRFGHEQYF. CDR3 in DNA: TGCGCCAGCAGGTTCGGGCACGAGCAGTACTTC.

CDR3 nucleotides: TGTGCCACCAGCAAATCCGGACAGGGGGGCACCTACGAGCAGTACTTC. Its translation is CATSKSGQGGTYEQYF. The chain has TRBV15 and TRBJ2-7; 10 bases agree with TRBD1. This CDR3 region has 16 residues. Looked up from germline, CDR1 is LNHNV and CDR2 is YYDKDF (reference sequence). The trim removed 4 bases at V and 2 bases at J, leaving 8 bases unmatched.

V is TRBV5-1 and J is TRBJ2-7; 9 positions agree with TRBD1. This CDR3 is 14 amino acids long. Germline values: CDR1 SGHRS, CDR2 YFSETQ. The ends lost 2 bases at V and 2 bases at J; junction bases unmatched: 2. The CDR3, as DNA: TGCGCCAGCAGCTTCGGGACAGGGACCTACGAGCAGTACTTC. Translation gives CASSFGTGTYEQYF.

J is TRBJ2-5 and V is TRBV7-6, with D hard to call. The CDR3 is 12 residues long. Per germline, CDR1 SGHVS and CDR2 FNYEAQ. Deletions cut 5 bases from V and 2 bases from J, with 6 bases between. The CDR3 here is CASSTRQETQYF. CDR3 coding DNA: TGTGCCAGCAGCACCCGGCAAGAGACCCAGTACTTC.

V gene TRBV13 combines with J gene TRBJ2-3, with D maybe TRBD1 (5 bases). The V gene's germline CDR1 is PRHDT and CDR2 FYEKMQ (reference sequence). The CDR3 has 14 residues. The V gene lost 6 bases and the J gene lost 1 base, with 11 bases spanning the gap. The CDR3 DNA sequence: TGTGCCAGCAGACAGGCGATAGGCACAGATACGCAGTATTTT. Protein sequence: CASRQAIGTDTQYF.

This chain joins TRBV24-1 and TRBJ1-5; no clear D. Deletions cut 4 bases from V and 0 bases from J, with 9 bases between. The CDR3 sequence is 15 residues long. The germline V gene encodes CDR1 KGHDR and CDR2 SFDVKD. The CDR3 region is CATSEGRYSNQPQHF. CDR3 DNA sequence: TGTGCCACCAGTGAGGGTCGCTATAGCAATCAGCCCCAGCATTTT.

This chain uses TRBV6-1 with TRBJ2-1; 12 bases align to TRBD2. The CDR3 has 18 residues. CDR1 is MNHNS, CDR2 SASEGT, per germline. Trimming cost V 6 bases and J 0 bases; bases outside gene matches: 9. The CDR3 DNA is TGTGCCAGCAGAGGACTAGCGGGAAGGGGCCACTCCTACAATGAGCAGTTCTTC. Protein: CASRGLAGRGHSYNEQFF.

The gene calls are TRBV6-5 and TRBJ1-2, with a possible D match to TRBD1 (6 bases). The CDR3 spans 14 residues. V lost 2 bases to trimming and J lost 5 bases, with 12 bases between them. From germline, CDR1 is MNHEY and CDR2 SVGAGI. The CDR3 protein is CASSYLDRHYGYTF. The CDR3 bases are TGTGCCAGCAGTTACCTCGACAGGCATTATGGCTACACCTTC.

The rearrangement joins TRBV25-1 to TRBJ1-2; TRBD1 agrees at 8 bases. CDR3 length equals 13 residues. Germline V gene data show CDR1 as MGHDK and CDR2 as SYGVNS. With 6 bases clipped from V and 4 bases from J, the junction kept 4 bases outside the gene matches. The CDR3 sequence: CASRKGQGYGYTF. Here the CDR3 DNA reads TGTGCCAGCAGGAAAGGACAGGGCTATGGCTACACCTTC.

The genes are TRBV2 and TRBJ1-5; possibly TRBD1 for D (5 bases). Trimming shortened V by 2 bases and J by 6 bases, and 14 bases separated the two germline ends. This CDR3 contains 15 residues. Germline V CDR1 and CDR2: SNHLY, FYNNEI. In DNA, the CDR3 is TGTGCCAGCAGTGAAACTTGGGGGGTCGGTCAGCCCCAGCATTTT. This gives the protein CASSETWGVGQPQHF.

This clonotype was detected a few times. The DNA of the CDR3 is TGTGCCAGCCTCGGGGGGGCCTACGAGCAGTACTTC. It codes for CASLGGAYEQYF. The rearrangement uses TRBV28 and TRBJ2-7, with TRBD2 matching over 8 bases. Germline CDR1 reads MDHEN; CDR2 reads SYDVKM. The CDR3 has 12 residues. The V and J ends lost 8 bases and 2 bases, in that order; junction bases with no gene match: 2.

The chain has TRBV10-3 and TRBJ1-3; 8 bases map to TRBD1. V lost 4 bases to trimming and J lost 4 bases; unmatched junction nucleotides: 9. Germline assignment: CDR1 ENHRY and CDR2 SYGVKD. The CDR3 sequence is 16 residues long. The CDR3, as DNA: TGTGCCATCAGTGCCTCGACAGGGGCCGGGGGAAACACCATATATTTT. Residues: CAISASTGAGGNTIYF.

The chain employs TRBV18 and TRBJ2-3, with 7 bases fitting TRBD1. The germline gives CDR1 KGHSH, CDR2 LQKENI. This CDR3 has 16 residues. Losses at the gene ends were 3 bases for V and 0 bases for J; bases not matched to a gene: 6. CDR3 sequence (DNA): TGTGCCAGCTCACCGGGACAGCTTATAAGCACAGATACGCAGTATTTT. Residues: CASSPGQLISTDTQYF.

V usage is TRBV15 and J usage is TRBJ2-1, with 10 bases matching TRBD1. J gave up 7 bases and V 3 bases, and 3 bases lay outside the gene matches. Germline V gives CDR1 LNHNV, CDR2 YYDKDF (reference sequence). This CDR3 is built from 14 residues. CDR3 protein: CATSRGQGMNEQFF. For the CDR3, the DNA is TGTGCCACCAGCAGGGGACAGGGGATGAATGAGCAGTTCTTC.